The clone carrying this T cell receptor (beta chain) was found a few times. The antigen remains unidentified. Using a J-beta primer mix together with a sample-barcoded 5' primer, a second PCR was run for about 6 to 11 cycles. Each cDNA molecule carried a tag from a template-switch adaptor that contained 12 random nucleotides. TCRdb reprocessed the 5' RACE reads with MiXCR, giving one entry per CDR3 protein. The table shows 1,500,000 or so distinct CDR3 sequences, with 42% occurring only once. The ends were cut back, 2 bases at V and 3 bases at J, with 7 bases in the middle. CDR1 and CDR2 (germline): SQVTM, ANQGSEA. The CDR3 has 12 residues. This sample is drawn from a study of blood T cells in healthy people across ages. Study-wide points: Estimates based on one million T cells were treated as lower bounds. Diversity was higher, and naive CD4+ cells more numerous, in long-lived donors than in aged donors. Diversity of TCR beta per million T cells declined in a roughly linear way with age.

The genes are TRBV29-1 and TRBJ1-2; D call uncertain. The receptor comes from a woman aged 18-35 years in good health. The sequenced material came from blood. CDR3 amino acids: CSVEKTDYGYTF. The CDR3, as DNA: TGCAGCGTTGAAAAGACGGACTATGGCTACACCTTC.